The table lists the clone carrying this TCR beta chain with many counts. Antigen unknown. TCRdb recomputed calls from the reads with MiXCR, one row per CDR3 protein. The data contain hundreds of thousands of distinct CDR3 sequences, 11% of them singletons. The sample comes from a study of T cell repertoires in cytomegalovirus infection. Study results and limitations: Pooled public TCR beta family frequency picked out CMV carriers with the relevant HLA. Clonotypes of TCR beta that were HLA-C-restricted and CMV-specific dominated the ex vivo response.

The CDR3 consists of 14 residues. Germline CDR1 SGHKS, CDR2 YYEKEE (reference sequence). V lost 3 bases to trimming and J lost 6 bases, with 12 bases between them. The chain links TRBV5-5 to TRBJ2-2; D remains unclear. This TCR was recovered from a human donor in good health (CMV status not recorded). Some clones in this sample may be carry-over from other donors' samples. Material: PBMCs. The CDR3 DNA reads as TGTGCCAGCAGCTCCCTACAAGGATCCGGGGAGCTGTTTTTT. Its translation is CASSSLQGSGELFF.